This record covers a single T cell receptor beta chain. At one of its ends the junction is not consistent with the germline gene, which may arise from a read error. The entry originates in a study of radiotherapy plus CTLA-4 blockade in lung cancer. CDR3 size: 14 residues. The germline V gene encodes CDR1 MNHNY and CDR2 SVGAGI (reference sequence). Libraries were prepared by immunoSEQ multiplex PCR; TCRdb keeps only in-frame clonotypes and omits some of them. This table holds approximately 40,000 clones, approximately 86% found once. The chain employs TRBV6-6 and TRBJ2-1; 7 bases agree with TRBD2. This TCR derives from a human donor with non-small cell lung cancer whose response to radiotherapy plus ipilimumab could not be evaluated. Source: peripheral blood, taken from a patient treated with radiotherapy plus ipilimumab. The CDR3 here is CASNGGSAYSEQFF. DNA of the CDR3: TGTGCCAGCAACGGGGGGAGTGCCTACAGTGAGCAGTTCTTC.